This TCR beta chain stems from a study of shared clonotypes between healthy human individuals. Template for every sorted-subset replicate PCR totaled about 0.2 ug DNA, roughly 30,000 T cell genomes. Profiled with immunoSEQ multiplex PCR; TCRdb holds only in-frame clones, not every one. The sample shows fewer than 3 million clones, about nine tenths of them seen only once. On this clone itself: What it recognizes is unknown.

Trimming stripped 4 bases from V and 5 bases from J, with 18 bases between. The germline CDR1 and CDR2 sequences are SGHRS and YFSETQ. CDR3 length equals 15 residues. Whole-study findings and limits: Shared clonotypes across all four donors exceeded non-shared ones in generation probability. Though the depth was large, rarefaction showed that sorted-subset sequencing was incomplete. The study found about 4.6% of naive CD4 clonotypes shared across a handful of donors.

This clonotype was obtained from a man between 18 and 29 years old in good health. Some clones in this sample may be carry-over from other donors' samples. The sample comprised naive CD4+ T cells from PBMCs. This sample's subset: CD45RA+ positively selected. V is TRBV5-1 and J is TRBJ1-2; D gene ambiguous. The CDR3 DNA sequence: TGCGCCAGCAGCCCCGACTCTTTCTCTAGGTATGGCTACACCTTC. Its translation is CASSPDSFSRYGYTF.